One T cell receptor (beta chain) is described in this entry. The target antigen is unknown. The V and J ends lost 1 base and 7 bases, in that order; junction bases with no gene match: 1. CDR1 and CDR2 (germline): LGHDT, YNNKEL (reference sequence). CDR3 size: 14 residues. The data stem from a study of T cell responses to AZD1222 COVID-19 vaccine. Study-wide points: Unmutated variant regions are reportedly the target of nearly half of TCRs that are spike-specific. The study found vaccine-associated CD4 TCRs spanning spike, dominant at 160-218 and 743-854. Spike-specific TCR depth and breadth grew after two AZD1222 doses.

Libraries were prepared by immunoSEQ multiplex PCR; TCRdb keeps only in-frame clonotypes and omits some of them. The table records about 93,000 clones, approximately 90% of them present only once. The sequencing used peripheral blood, collected 28 days after the second AZD1222 dose. The origin of this receptor is an adult who received the AZD1222 COVID-19 vaccine. This chain links TRBV3-1 (or the pseudogene TRBV3-2) with TRBJ1-5; 10 positions agree with TRBD1. The CDR3 here is CASSQGQGAQPQHF. CDR3 bases: TGTGCCAGCAGCCAAGGACAGGGGGCCCAGCCCCAGCATTTT.